This is a list of T cell receptor beta chains from one sample in a study of cytomegalovirus exposure and HLA in healthy donors. Profiling relied on immunoSEQ multiplex PCR, and the TCRdb table lists in-frame clones only, not all of them. The sample comprises about 120,000 clones, roughly 80% of which are singletons, and 25% to 35% rests with the top ten. Material: PBMCs. These receptors all come from a man aged 55 to 70 in good health and CMV-seropositive. The conserved cysteine and the conserved F or W are not part of the CDR3 here. A D gene is named only where the DNA matches it firmly. Clone size appears in some rows only: once, few, many, or a class for an expanded clone.

TRBJ1-1 | NA | TRBV5-4 | NA | ASSSQRGAEAF
TRBJ2-3 | TRBD1 | TRBV19 | once | ASSRNRDRGTDTQY
TRBJ2-2 | NA | TRBV28 | NA | ASPSPTGELF
TRBJ2-1 | NA | TRBV5-4 | few | ASSSRSGLKSSYNEQF
TRBJ1-1 | NA | TRBV5-1 | NA | ASRSAPGMNTEAF
TRBJ1-3 | NA | TRBV6-1 | NA | ASSDQGFGNTIY
TRBJ2-2 | TRBD1 | TRBV7-8 | NA | AKDRLATGELF
TRBJ2-7 | TRBD1 | TRBV11-2 | NA | ASSMGTGGNYEQY
TRBJ2-2 | TRBD2 | TRBV7-7 | NA | ASRREGTGELF
TRBJ1-1 | TRBD1 | TRBV7-7 | few | ASSSIPTGLGTEAF
TRBJ1-1 | NA | TRBV2 | NA | ASRGGWNTEAF
TRBJ2-7 | TRBD1 | TRBV7-2 | NA | ASSSYLLQGVEQY
TRBJ2-7 | NA | TRBV9 | few | ASSVGPGGVVYEQY
TRBJ2-4 | NA | TRBV30 | NA | AWQVAKNIQY
TRBJ2-1 | TRBD2 | TRBV27 | NA | ASSFFTSGRENEQF
TRBJ2-7 | TRBD1 | TRBV10-3 | NA | AISRTGPYEQY
TRBJ2-1 | TRBD2 | TRBV2 | NA | ASSEIAGGFGEQF
TRBJ2-2 | NA | TRBV7-9 | NA | ASRLYSPRGGGGELF
TRBJ2-7 | TRBD1 | TRBV6-5 | NA | ASSLDRGHEQY
TRBJ2-5 | TRBD1 | TRBV5-1 | few | ASSLDRGFTKETQY
TRBJ1-5 | NA | TRBV5-1 | NA | ASSLGPDQPQH
TRBJ2-6 | TRBD1 | TRBV28 | NA | ASSKWTGDSGANVLT
NA | TRBD1 | TRBV6-1 | NA | ASNRDRGYEQY
TRBJ1-1 | NA | TRBV2 | few | ASTFDSYAF
TRBJ1-1 | NA | TRBV18 | NA | ASSLGATTNTEAF
TRBJ1-5 | TRBD1 | TRBV4-2 | NA | ASSPRQGESEPQH
TRBJ2-1 | NA | TRBV11-2 | few | ASSIMNEQF
TRBJ1-2 | TRBD1 | TRBV4-1 | NA | ASSQVRFNRGSGGYT
TRBJ2-7 | TRBD1 | TRBV5-5 | NA | ASSTQPGQGSYEQY
TRBJ2-2 | NA | TRBV11-3 | NA | ASSLRGFNTGELF
TRBJ1-1 | TRBD1 | TRBV4-2 | NA | ASSQDVRTGGTEAF
TRBJ1-1 | TRBD1 | TRBV18 | NA | ASSPLLGQQNTEAF
TRBJ1-6 | NA | TRBV5-4 | NA | ASSFSGGDSPLH
TRBJ1-2 | NA | TRBV4-1 | few | ASSHQDAGGYT
TRBJ1-5 | NA | TRBV29-1 | NA | SVEIGGDQPQH
TRBJ1-3 | TRBD1 | TRBV7-9 | NA | ASRVGTAGNTIY
TRBJ2-6 | NA | TRBV7-8 | NA | ASSYPRRTSGANVLT
TRBJ1-4 | TRBD1 | TRBV5-4 | once | ASSRRQGGTNEKLF
TRBJ1-4 | TRBD1 | TRBV5-4 | NA | ASSPDRVQGEKLF
TRBJ1-6 | TRBD1 | TRBV5-4 | few | ASSRQGAFSSPLH
TRBJ2-5 | TRBD2 | TRBV5-1 | NA | ASTRASGNQETQY
TRBJ2-1 | TRBD2 | TRBV30 | NA | AWSVLRTSGRVNEQF